Below, 5 T cell receptor beta chains from the same sample are listed, as sequenced in a study of vaccination effects on CD4 cells after COVID-19. Repertoires were generated with immunoSEQ multiplex PCR, while TCRdb's copy carries only in-frame clones and drops some. The sample shows tens of thousands of clones, more than 75% of them seen only once. Before sequencing took place, the ViraFEST assay used viral peptide pools to expand antigen-specific CD4+ T cells. When ten to eleven days of culture had elapsed, CD4+ T cells were isolated. The person was diagnosed with PCR-confirmed SARS-CoV-2 infection between March and December 2020. Their antigens remain unidentified. Sequenced here: CD4+ T cells from PBMCs cultured with HIV peptides, sampled before COVID-19 vaccination. The subset is: HIV-1 Nef peptide pool negative control/reference culture. The receptors stem from a human donor who had a prior SARS-CoV-2 infection.

The rearrangement uses TRBV19 and TRBJ2-1; TRBD2 aligns across 9 bases. Germline CDR1 reads LNHDA; CDR2 reads SQIVND (reference sequence). V shed 6 bases, J shed 4 bases, and the junction held 4 bases outside the gene matches. The CDR3 totals 14 residues. The CDR3: CASRRTSEYNEQFF. For the CDR3, the DNA is TGTGCCAGTAGACGGACTAGCGAATACAATGAGCAGTTCTTC.

The gene calls are TRBV2 and TRBJ1-2; perhaps TRBD1 as D (5 bases). The germline V gene encodes CDR1 SNHLY and CDR2 FYNNEI. The CDR3 has 14 amino acids. Between the trimmed V and J ends, which lost 5 bases and 4 bases, there was a span of 14 bases. The CDR3 DNA reads TGTGCCAGCAGTAAAGAGACAGTTAGCTATGGCTACACCTTC. It is translated as CASSKETVSYGYTF.

The chain uses TRBV5-6 and TRBJ2-4, with D perhaps TRBD1 (6 bases). Germline-derived CDR1 and CDR2 are SGHDT and YYEEEE. V lost 4 bases and J lost 11, with 22 bases in between. The CDR3 spans 15 residues. CDR3 nucleotides: TGTGCCAGCAGCGCCGGGCGCAGGGGCCGTGGGGTTCAGTACTTC. Its translation: CASSAGRRGRGVQYF.

The chain carries TRBV4-1 and TRBJ2-5, with 9 bases that match TRBD2. Germline loops: CDR1 MGHRA, CDR2 YSYEKL. This CDR3 has 16 amino acids. Trimming took 1 base from V and 1 from J; bases not matched to a gene: 4. CDR3 protein: CASSQGIAGAQETQYF. The DNA of the CDR3 is TGCGCCAGCAGCCAAGGGATAGCGGGGGCCCAAGAGACCCAGTACTTC.

The chain employs TRBV20-1 and TRBJ2-1; 10 bases are a match to TRBD2. The length of the CDR3 is 19 residues. CDR1 DFQATT and CDR2 SNEGSKA come from the germline V gene (reference sequence). The junction had 18 bases not matched to a gene; V was cut back by 3 bases and J by 4 bases. The CDR3 nucleotides read TGCAGTGCTAGTACCTTGCGGGCTAGCGGGAGAAGTGGGTACAATGAGCAGTTCTTC. This encodes CSASTLRASGRSGYNEQFF.